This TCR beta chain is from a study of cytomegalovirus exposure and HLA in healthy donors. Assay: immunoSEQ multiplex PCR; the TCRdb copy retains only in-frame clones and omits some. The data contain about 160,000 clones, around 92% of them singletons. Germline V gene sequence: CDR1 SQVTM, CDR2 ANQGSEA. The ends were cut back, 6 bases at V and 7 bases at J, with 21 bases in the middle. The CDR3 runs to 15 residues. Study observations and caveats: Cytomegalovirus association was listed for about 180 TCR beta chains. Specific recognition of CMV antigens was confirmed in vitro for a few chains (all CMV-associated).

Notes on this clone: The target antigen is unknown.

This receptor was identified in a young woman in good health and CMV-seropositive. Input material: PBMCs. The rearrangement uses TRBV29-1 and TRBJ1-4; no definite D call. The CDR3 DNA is TGCAGCGTCGAAATTAGAGGGTGGGGTGGTGAAAAACTGTTTTTT. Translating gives CSVEIRGWGGEKLFF.